These 14 T cell receptor beta chains were all obtained from the same sample, sequenced in a study of cytomegalovirus exposure and HLA in healthy donors. Researchers ran the PCR with 60 Vbeta and 13 Jbeta primers. TCRdb keeps only in-frame clones here, not all; method: immunoSEQ multiplex PCR. The sample holds under 250,000 clones; 76% are singletons and the top ten take approximately 0.6%. Sequenced: PBMCs. The receptors here all came from a young man in good health and CMV-seronegative.

The chain links TRBV4-1 to TRBJ1-1; 7 bases line up with TRBD1. The CDR3 is 14 residues long. From germline, CDR1 is MGHRA and CDR2 YSYEKL. V was clipped by 3 bases and J by 1 base; unmatched bases: 2. CDR3 sequence reads: CASSHRDRNTEAFF. The CDR3 nucleotides read TGCGCCAGCAGCCATAGGGACAGGAACACTGAAGCTTTCTTT.

The chain carries TRBV4-1 and TRBJ1-3; D may be TRBD1 (5 bases). CDR1 is MGHRA, CDR2 YSYEKL, per germline. The germline V and J ends were trimmed by 3 bases and 0 bases, with 12 bases remaining between them. This CDR3 is built from 16 residues. The CDR3: CASSQVGGTSGNTIYF. For the CDR3, the DNA is TGCGCCAGCAGCCAGGTTGGGGGGACCTCTGGAAACACCATATATTTT.

The chain joins TRBV19 to TRBJ1-1; 7 bases match TRBD1. V trimming: 5 bases; J trimming: 0 bases; junction bases outside the gene matches: 12. This CDR3 has 17 amino acids. Germline V lookup: CDR1 LNHDA, CDR2 SQIVND (reference sequence). The CDR3 loop reads CASSPPGQILVNTEAFF. The CDR3 DNA follows: TGTGCCAGTAGTCCACCGGGACAGATCCTTGTGAACACTGAAGCTTTCTTT.

A note on this clone: Lacking the conserved final phenylalanine or tryptophan, this CDR3 likely reflects a read error. The chain has TRBV2 and TRBJ1-2; no firm D call. The CDR3 covers 13 residues. Germline V gene lookup returns CDR1 SNHLY and CDR2 FYNNEI. Trimming cost V 4 bases and J 2 bases, with 8 bases left between them. In nucleotides, the CDR3 is TGTGCCAGCAGTGTCGCAGCGAACTATGGCTACACCCTC. Amino acid sequence: CASSVAANYGYTL.

This sequence joins TRBV18 and TRBJ1-5; 10 bases are shared with TRBD1. CDR1 is KGHSH, CDR2 LQKENI, per germline. The CDR3 is made up of 16 amino acids. The J segment lost 5 bases and the V segment lost 3 bases, leaving 7 bases of the junction unmatched. The CDR3 DNA is TGTGCCAGCTCACCCGCCGGACAGGGGGATCATCAGCCCCAGCATTTT. Translation: CASSPAGQGDHQPQHF.

The chain combines TRBV12-2 with TRBJ2-5; no DNA check was done on the table's D call, TRBD2. TRBV12-2 is designated a pseudogene. This CDR3 region has 17 residues. This chain's CDR3 is CASRLPYSGKYQETQYF. CDR3 sequence (DNA): TGTGCAAGTCGCTTACCTTATAGCGGGAAGTACCAAGAGACCCAGTACTTC.

J is TRBJ2-1 and V is TRBV11-2, with 8 bases identical to TRBD1. The trim removed 4 bases at V and 6 bases at J, leaving 2 bases unmatched. Per germline, CDR1 SGHAT and CDR2 FQNNGV. The CDR3 runs 13 residues. The CDR3 here is CASSSDRVNEQFF. In DNA, the CDR3 is TGTGCCAGCAGCTCGGACAGGGTCAATGAGCAGTTCTTC.

The gene calls are TRBV20-1 and TRBJ2-7, with D maybe TRBD2 (6 bases). V was trimmed by 6 bases and J by 4 bases, leaving 10 bases between them. This CDR3 comprises 11 residues. The germline V gene encodes CDR1 DFQATT and CDR2 SNEGSKA (reference sequence). This CDR3 is CSAGGPYEQYF. The CDR3 nucleotides are TGCAGTGCCGGGGGACCTTACGAGCAGTACTTC.

V and J are TRBV29-1 and TRBJ2-1, with D maybe TRBD2 (5 bases). This CDR3 is built from 13 residues. Germline V CDR1 and CDR2: SQVTM, ANQGSEA. V was cut by 5 bases and J by 7 bases, with 15 bases left in between. CDR3 DNA: TGCAGCGTTCTACGCGGGCGACTGAATGAGCAGTTCTTC. Residues: CSVLRGRLNEQFF.

The rearrangement joins TRBV28 to TRBJ2-5; no clear D gene. The DNA end is a closer match to TRBJ2-7, so the J assignment may be wrong. The V gene's germline CDR1 is MDHEN and CDR2 SYDVKM. The CDR3 runs to 12 residues. CDR3 sequence reads: CASRKVGDEQYF. The CDR3, as DNA: TGTGCCAGCAGAAAAGTTGGAGACGAGCAGTACTTC.

The J gene is TRBJ2-5, the V gene TRBV7-8; tentative D call: TRBD2 (6 bases). Germline assignment: CDR1 SGHVS and CDR2 FQNEAQ. The CDR3 totals 16 residues. Trimming cost V 4 bases and J 4 bases, with 19 bases left between them. The CDR3 sequence is CASSSAGIGVRETQYF. DNA for the CDR3: TGTGCCAGCAGCTCCGCGGGGATTGGTGTTCGAGAGACCCAGTACTTC. Supplemented by reference TRBV7-8 and TRBJ2-5, the full variable domain reads GAGVSQSPRYKVAKRGQDVALRCDPISGHVSLFWYQQALGQGPEFLTYFQNEAQLDKSGLPSDRFFAERPEGSVSTLKIQRTQQEDSAVYLCASSSAGIGVRETQYFGPGTRLLVL.

This chain uses TRBV18 with TRBJ2-7; 10 bases align to TRBD2. This CDR3 comprises 14 residues. From germline, CDR1 is KGHSH and CDR2 LQKENI. V was pared by 3 bases and J by 3 bases, with 2 bases of the junction left unmatched. CDR3 protein: CASSPGLAVYEQYF. The CDR3, as DNA: TGTGCCAGCTCACCCGGACTAGCGGTCTACGAGCAGTACTTC.

The rearrangement uses TRBV7-8 and TRBJ2-3; 11 positions match TRBD2. Germline V CDR1 and CDR2: SGHVS, FQNEAQ. This CDR3 contains 19 residues. Unmatched junction bases numbered 10, after V lost 1 base and J lost 1 base. The CDR3 nucleotides read TGTGCCAGCAGCTTAGAGACTAGCGGGGTGGGCCTAGGCACAGATACGCAGTATTTT. It encodes CASSLETSGVGLGTDTQYF.

The chain is built from TRBV5-5 and TRBJ1-2, with 7 positions matching TRBD1. The CDR3 contains 13 residues. With 5 bases clipped from V and 6 bases from J, the junction kept 7 bases outside the gene matches. Germline assignment: CDR1 SGHKS and CDR2 YYEKEE (reference sequence). CDR3 sequence: CASSFRDSNGYTF. CDR3 DNA sequence: TGTGCCAGCAGTTTCCGGGACAGTAATGGCTACACCTTC.